The 11 T cell receptor beta chains given below trace back to one sample, sequenced in a study of cytomegalovirus exposure and HLA in healthy donors. PCR employed 60 Vbeta and 13 Jbeta primers. Clones were read by immunoSEQ multiplex PCR, and TCRdb kept only the in-frame ones, dropping some. The table includes over 150,000 clones, approximately 88% detected once. The sample was PBMCs. The receptors shown here come from a woman in her twenties or thirties in good health and CMV-seronegative.

This chain joins TRBV19 and TRBJ1-1; D is undetermined. Germline CDR1 reads LNHDA; CDR2 reads SQIVND (reference sequence). The CDR3 has 13 residues. V lost 5 bases and J lost 0, with 7 bases in between. The CDR3 here is CASSQKMNTEAFF. The DNA of the CDR3 is TGTGCCAGTAGTCAAAAAATGAACACTGAAGCTTTCTTT.

This chain joins TRBV5-6 and TRBJ2-3; 11 bases align to TRBD2. Trimming removed 0 bases from V and 3 bases from J; junction bases left unmatched: 6. This CDR3 comprises 17 residues. From germline, CDR1 is SGHDT and CDR2 YYEEEE. DNA of the CDR3: TGTGCCAGCAGCTTGGCCCCTAGCGGGAGGATGACAGATACGCAGTATTTT. Translation gives CASSLAPSGRMTDTQYF.

The chain uses TRBV30 and TRBJ1-5; D unclear. Looked up from germline, CDR1 is GTSNPN and CDR2 is SVGIG (reference sequence). V was clipped by 1 base and J by 6 bases, with 10 bases between them. The CDR3 covers 13 residues. CDR3 nucleotide sequence: TGTGCCTGGAGTGAGAGGCCAAGTCAGCCCCAGCATTTT. Protein product: CAWSERPSQPQHF.

The V call is TRBV7-2, the J call TRBJ2-7, with 11 bases aligning to TRBD2. V lost 2 bases, J lost 3 bases, and 0 bases stayed unmatched. This CDR3 has 14 amino acids. Germline V gene data show CDR1 as SGHTA and CDR2 as FQGNSA. The CDR3 DNA reads TGTGCCAGCAGCTTACTAGCGGGGGGCTACGAGCAGTACTTC. Amino acids: CASSLLAGGYEQYF.

The chain couples TRBV27 to TRBJ2-7; possibly TRBD2 for D (6 bases). The CDR3 length is 16 residues. Germline V CDR1 and CDR2: MNHEY, SMNVEV (reference sequence). Trimming left V 2 bases short and J 0 bases short, with 14 bases between. CDR3 coding DNA: TGTGCCAGCAGTTTAGGCGGGACGAGAAACTCCTACGAGCAGTACTTC. Translated, it gives CASSLGGTRNSYEQYF.

The V and J genes are TRBV5-1 and TRBJ2-1; a weak D match, TRBD1 (5 bases). V lost 0 bases, J lost 0 bases, and 10 bases lay in between. Germline CDR1 and CDR2: SGHRS and YFSETQ. The CDR3 length is 16 residues. CDR3 loop: CASSLGQQSSYNEQFF. The CDR3, as DNA: TGCGCCAGCAGCTTGGGACAGCAGAGCTCCTACAATGAGCAGTTCTTC.

This chain joins TRBV18 and TRBJ2-1; 10 positions agree with TRBD2. Germline V gene lookup returns CDR1 KGHSH and CDR2 LQKENI. The CDR3 has 16 residues. Trimming removed 3 bases from V and 5 bases from J; junction bases left unmatched: 7. The CDR3 is CASSPPGLASNNEQFF. The CDR3 DNA reads as TGTGCCAGCTCACCGCCGGGACTAGCGAGCAACAATGAGCAGTTCTTC.

This chain uses TRBV6-5 with TRBJ2-2, with 9 bases aligning to TRBD1. The trim removed 6 bases at V and 8 bases at J, leaving 10 bases unmatched. The CDR3 extends over 15 amino acids. Germline CDR1 reads MNHEY; CDR2 reads SVGAGI. The CDR3 loop reads CASSEDRGPAGELFF. The DNA of the CDR3 is TGTGCCAGCAGCGAGGACAGGGGCCCCGCAGGGGAGCTGTTTTTT.

The chain is built from TRBV30 and TRBJ2-2; maybe TRBD2 (5 bases). Trimming removed 2 bases at V and 5 bases at J, with 9 bases between. The CDR3 covers 13 residues. Germline CDR1 GTSNPN, CDR2 SVGIG (reference sequence). CDR3 sequence reads: CAWSIRDTGELFF. As DNA, the CDR3 is TGTGCCTGGAGTATACGGGATACCGGGGAGCTGTTTTTT.

The V call is TRBV28, the J call TRBJ2-1, with 10 bases matching TRBD2. The V and J ends lost 10 bases and 7 bases, in that order; junction bases with no gene match: 10. CDR1 is MDHEN, CDR2 SYDVKM, per germline. This CDR3 has 14 amino acids. CDR3 loop: CATGGTSVSNEQFF. The DNA for the CDR3 is TGTGCCACCGGCGGGACTAGCGTCTCGAATGAGCAGTTCTTC.

This clone occurred once. V gene TRBV4-1 combines with J gene TRBJ2-7, with 13 nucleotides matching TRBD2. The V gene's germline CDR1 is MGHRA and CDR2 YSYEKL. The CDR3 sequence is 18 residues long. V lost 2 bases to trimming and J lost 4 bases; unmatched junction nucleotides: 11. CDR3 nucleotide sequence: TGCGCCAGCAGCCAATGGGACCCCGGGACTAGCGGGACATACGAGCAGTACTTC. Encoded protein: CASSQWDPGTSGTYEQYF.